This is a list of T cell receptor beta chains from one sample in a study of response to subunit inactivated influenza vaccine. TCRdb re-called the RT-PCR reads through MiXCR, storing one row per CDR3 protein. The table lists roughly 780,000 distinct CDR3 sequences, 15% to 20% of them singletons, with about 11% in the top ten. Source: PBMCs from blood, taken approximately 5 days after vaccination. These receptors originate from a man aged 45-65 years who received an inactivated influenza vaccine. Both conserved end residues are part of each CDR3. The order of the fields is clone size, J gene, V gene, D gene, CDR3 DNA, CDR3 protein. D genes are given only for firm matches. Not every row has a clone size; where given, it reads once, few, many or a size class.

few	TRBJ2-7	TRBV20-1	TRBD1	TGCAGTGCTCCCGACACCGGGACAGGGACCTACGAGCAGTACTTC	CSAPDTGTGTYEQYF
few	TRBJ2-7	TRBV5-1	TRBD1	TGCGCCAGCAGCTTGCCTGGGACAGGGGCATACGAGCAGTACTTC	CASSLPGTGAYEQYF
.	TRBJ1-1	TRBV7-9	TRBD1	TGTGCCAGCAGCTTAGGACAGGGAGGTTGGAACACTGAAGCTTTCTTT	CASSLGQGGWNTEAFF
.	TRBJ2-1	TRBV15	TRBD2	TGTGCCACCAGCAGAGTATTGACTAGCGGGAGTGGTAATGAGCAGTTCTTC	CATSRVLTSGSGNEQFF
.	TRBJ2-7	TRBV20-1	TRBD1	TGCAGTGCTAGTGACGGGGACAGACTATCCTACGAGCAGTACTTC	CSASDGDRLSYEQYF
many	TRBJ1-6	TRBV20-1	TRBD1	TGCAGTGCTAGTTCAGGGGGCTTGAATTCACCCCTCCACTTT	CSASSGGLNSPLHF
many	TRBJ2-3	TRBV7-9	.	TGTGCCAGCAGCCCCCAGTTAGCCGGGGGACTAGATACGCAGTATTTT	CASSPQLAGGLDTQYF
.	TRBJ2-1	TRBV4-3	TRBD1	TGCGCCAGCAGCCAAAAGACAGGGGCTCGTTCCAATGAGCAGTTCTTC	CASSQKTGARSNEQFF
many	TRBJ2-5	TRBV29-1	.	TGCAGCGGCCAGCGAATCGAGGGAGAGACCCAGTACTTC	CSGQRIEGETQYF
.	TRBJ2-1	TRBV6-2/TRBV6-3	TRBD2	TGTGCCAGCAGTATTACTAGCGGGAGAGGCTACAATGAGCAGTTCTTC	CASSITSGRGYNEQFF
.	TRBJ1-2	TRBV29-1	.	TGCAGCGTTGAAGGGGTCAGCTCTAACTATGGCTACACCTTC	CSVEGVSSNYGYTF
many	TRBJ1-2	TRBV20-1	TRBD1	TGCAGTGCGCAAGGGGGCCACTATGGCTACACCTTC	CSAQGGHYGYTF
.	TRBJ2-7	TRBV11-1	.	TGTGCCAGCAGCTTAATCGGCAACAGACCGCGCTTC	CASSLIGNRPRF
.	TRBJ1-5	TRBV20-1	.	TGCAGTGCTAGCCCTTTTATTAGCAATCAGCCCCAGCATTTT	CSASPFISNQPQHF
.	TRBJ2-1	TRBV7-9	.	TGTGCCGGTGTGGGACTTTTCAATGAGCAGTTCTTC	CAGVGLFNEQFF
.	TRBJ2-3	TRBV29-1	.	TGCAGCGTTGAAGATTATCGGGGCACCTCTAGCACAGATACGCAGTATTTT	CSVEDYRGTSSTDTQYF
few	TRBJ1-2	TRBV7-8	.	TGTGCCAGCAGCCCCCGGAATGACAGGCGCTATGGCTACACCTTC	CASSPRNDRRYGYTF
few	TRBJ2-7	TRBV20-1	.	TGCAGTGCTAGACTAGTCATGAACTACGAGCAGTACTTC	CSARLVMNYEQYF
.	TRBJ2-1	TRBV15	.	TGTGCCACCAGCACGGCTAGCGTGAGGGCAAATGAGCAGTTCTTC	CATSTASVRANEQFF
many	TRBJ2-7	TRBV29-1	.	TGCAGCGTGGGGGACATATACGAGCAGTACTTC	CSVGDIYEQYF
.	TRBJ1-2	TRBV11-2	TRBD1	TGTGCCAGCAGCAAAGACAGGGAAAGCTACACCTTC	CASSKDRESYTF
few	TRBJ2-1	TRBV7-3	.	TGTGCCAGCAGCCCAACCTCAGGGGTTAGCTCCTACAATGAGCAGTTCTTC	CASSPTSGVSSYNEQFF
.	TRBJ2-7	TRBV10-3	.	TGTGCCATCAGTGAGTCGTCTCAGATTTACGAGCAGTACTTC	CAISESSQIYEQYF
few	TRBJ2-3	TRBV28	.	TGTGCCACCACCCCGTCAGGACGAACAGATACGCAGTATTTT	CATTPSGRTDTQYF
few	TRBJ2-7	TRBV5-5	.	TGTGCCAGCCATCAGCCCAACAAGGGCTCCTACGAGCAGTACTTC	CASHQPNKGSYEQYF
many	TRBJ2-3	TRBV12-3/TRBV12-4	TRBD2	TGTGCCAGCAGTTCGGGGTGGGAGCGGGACACAGATACGCAGTATTTT	CASSSGWERDTDTQYF
.	TRBJ1-5	TRBV7-6	.	TGTGCCAGCAGTAACGGGGGGGGCCAGCCCCAGCATTTT	CASSNGGGQPQHF
.	TRBJ2-5	TRBV3-1	.	TGTGCCAGCAGCCAGGCTTGGCGAGAGACCCAGTACTTC	CASSQAWRETQYF
.	TRBJ2-7	TRBV5-5	.	TGTGCCAGCAGCTTGTCGGTGGACCCCAACTACGAGCAGTACTTC	CASSLSVDPNYEQYF
.	TRBJ2-5	TRBV20-1	TRBD2	TGCAGTGCTACACCACTAGCGGGAGGTCGGGAGACCCAGTACTTC	CSATPLAGGRETQYF
.	TRBJ1-1	TRBV5-1	.	TGCGCCAGCAGCTTGGTCGAAGGGAGTATCACTGAAGCTTTCTTT	CASSLVEGSITEAFF
few	TRBJ2-7	TRBV12-5	TRBD1	TGTGCTAGTGAACGGGACAGGGCACCCTACGAGCAGTACTTC	CASERDRAPYEQYF
.	TRBJ2-2	TRBV10-2	.	TGCGCCAGCAGACATACAGGAACCGGGGAGCTGTTTTTT	CASRHTGTGELFF
.	TRBJ1-1	TRBV5-1	TRBD1	TGCGCCAGCACCAAACAGGGGACAATGAACACTGAAGCTTTCTTT	CASTKQGTMNTEAFF
.	TRBJ2-2	TRBV4-1	.	TGCGCCAGCAGCCAAGGACCCTGGGCCGGGGAGCTGTTTTTT	CASSQGPWAGELFF
many	TRBJ2-7	TRBV20-1	TRBD1	TGCAGTGCTAGACCAGGGGGATCTTTCTACGAGCAGTACTTC	CSARPGGSFYEQYF
.	TRBJ2-1	TRBV15	.	TGTGCCACCAGCAGGGGGTTCGTTGGGGGAATAGGGTACAATGAGCAGTTCTTC	CATSRGFVGGIGYNEQFF
many	TRBJ2-3	TRBV19	.	TGTGCCAGTAGCTATGGAAACACAGATACGCAGTATTTT	CASSYGNTDTQYF
few	TRBJ2-7	TRBV9	.	TGTGCCAGCAGCGCCTACTCCGGGACCAACGAGCAGTACTTC	CASSAYSGTNEQYF
.	TRBJ2-3	TRBV11-2	TRBD2	TGTGCCAGCAGCTCCGGGGGGGCTAGCACAGATACGCAGTATTTT	CASSSGGASTDTQYF
.	TRBJ2-3	TRBV10-3	TRBD1	TGTGCCATCAGTAAACGGGACAGGGGGGGAACAGATACGCAGTATTTT	CAISKRDRGGTDTQYF
.	TRBJ2-2	TRBV12-3/TRBV12-4	TRBD1	TGTGCCAGCAGTCAGACAGGGGGTTACGGGGAGCTGTTTTTT	CASSQTGGYGELFF
.	TRBJ2-5	TRBV27	.	TGTGCCAGCAGTTTATCGTTACGTTGGGCCGAGACCCAGTACTTC	CASSLSLRWAETQYF
.	TRBJ2-5	TRBV4-2	TRBD2	TGTGCCAGCAGCCAAGATTCCACTAGCGGAAAAGAGACCCAGTACTTC	CASSQDSTSGKETQYF
few	TRBJ2-5	TRBV11-2	.	TGTGCCAGCAGCGAAGGACCCTACCAAGAGACCCAGTACTTC	CASSEGPYQETQYF
few	TRBJ2-1	TRBV5-5	TRBD2	TGTGCCAGCAGCATCCTCGGGGGGGACTCCTACAATGAGCAGTTCTTC	CASSILGGDSYNEQFF
.	TRBJ1-2	TRBV6-1	TRBD1	TGTGCCAGCAGTATGACAGGGACCTATGGCTACACCTTC	CASSMTGTYGYTF
.	TRBJ2-2	TRBV6-1	.	TGTGCCAGCAGTGAAGTAGGAGGTGGCACCGGGGAGCTGTTTTTT	CASSEVGGGTGELFF
.	TRBJ2-5	TRBV7-9	.	TGTGCCAGCAGTCTGGAGGGAAGACTCCCGCCGAAGACCCAGTACTTC	CASSLEGRLPPKTQYF
many	TRBJ2-1	TRBV7-9	.	TGTGCCAGCAGCTTAGGACTAAATAATGAGCAGTTCTTC	CASSLGLNNEQFF
.	TRBJ2-3	TRBV5-5	TRBD2	TGTGCCAGCAGCTTGGGTAGCGGGAGGGGGGCAGATACGCAGTATTTT	CASSLGSGRGADTQYF
many	TRBJ2-7	TRBV20-1	TRBD2	TGCAGTGCTAGCCTAGCGGGAGGGCCGAGCGAGCAGTACTTC	CSASLAGGPSEQYF
few	TRBJ2-2	TRBV11-2	.	TGTGCCAGCAGCTTAGTCTACGGAGGAGGAAGACCCGGGGAGCTGTTTTTT	CASSLVYGGGRPGELFF
.	TRBJ1-6	TRBV10-3	TRBD1	TGTGCCATCAGTCTGGGACAGAAAAATTCACCCCTCCACTTT	CAISLGQKNSPLHF
.	TRBJ2-7	TRBV6-1	.	TGTGCCAGGATCAGGGGGGGACAACCCTACGAGCAGTACTTC	CARIRGGQPYEQYF
.	TRBJ1-5	TRBV10-3	.	TGTGCCATCAGTGAGTCGCTAGACGCCGCACAGCCCCAGCATTTT	CAISESLDAAQPQHF